This T cell receptor (beta chain) derives from a study of shared clonotypes between healthy human individuals. Overall study findings and caveats: Incompleteness in sorted-subset sequencing, despite large depth, was shown by rarefaction. Naive subsets typically showed greater estimated richness than memory subsets.

In the case of this clone: Its antigen is unknown.

Only in-frame clones appear in the TCRdb table, and some are missing; sequencing was by immunoSEQ multiplex PCR. The profile shows some 2,500,000 clones, roughly 93% of them singletons. The CDR3 runs to 14 residues. V lost 6 bases and J lost 4; bases outside the gene matches: 8. Germline CDR1 and CDR2: ENHRY and SYGVKD. Sequenced input: naive CD4+ T cells from PBMCs. Subset defined: CD45RA+ positively selected. The sequence was collected from a man between 18 and 29 years old in good health. Some clones in this sample may be carry-over from other donors' samples. J is TRBJ2-7 and V is TRBV10-3, with TRBD1 identical over 8 bases. CDR3 residues: CAISDGQGRYEQYF. The CDR3 DNA reads as TGTGCCATCAGCGATGGACAGGGTCGGTACGAGCAGTACTTC.